These 20 T cell receptor beta chains were all obtained from the same sample, sequenced in a study of T cells in Graves' hyperthyroidism and ophthalmopathy. Using RNA transcripts as the source, TCR beta CDR3 regions were amplified. During a first-round RT-PCR of the TCR CDR3, the HTBI primer set was used. Via MiXCR, TCRdb re-called the multiplex PCR reads, giving one row per CDR3 protein. The table shows about 290,000 distinct CDR3 sequences, with 15% to 20% occurring only once. The sample was blood. Receptors were obtained from a woman in her sixties with Graves' ophthalmopathy.

This clonotype was counted at least ten times. The V and J genes are TRBV10-2 and TRBJ2-1; TRBD2 is a possible D gene (6 bases). The germline CDR1 and CDR2 sequences are WSHSY and SAAADI. The CDR3 has 17 residues. With 5 bases removed from V and 3 bases from J, the gap between germline ends came to 20 bases. In DNA, the CDR3 is TGCGCCAGCAGTAATGCTTCGGGACTCCATCTCTACAATGAGCAGTTCTTC. Protein sequence: CASSNASGLHLYNEQFF.

The sample holds a few counts of this clonotype. The chain carries TRBV20-1 and TRBJ2-5; D remains unclear. V was clipped by 2 bases and J by 3 bases, with 13 bases between them. Germline V gene data show CDR1 as DFQATT and CDR2 as SNEGSKA (reference sequence). The CDR3 totals 14 residues. The CDR3 sequence: CSARSDPQKETQYF. CDR3 DNA: TGCAGTGCTAGATCGGACCCGCAGAAAGAGACCCAGTACTTC.

The chain links TRBV10-3 to TRBJ2-1, with 8 bases fitting TRBD2. The CDR3 spans 12 residues. V dropped 9 bases and J dropped 10; count of bases not matched to a gene: 8. CDR1 is ENHRY, CDR2 SYGVKD, per germline. The CDR3 bases are TGTGCCATACGGGGGGGCACCAAGGAGCAGTTCTTC. This sequence encodes CAIRGGTKEQFF.

This chain joins TRBV12-3 or TRBV12-4 and TRBJ2-5; D remains ambiguous. Trimming shortened V by 10 bases and J by 2 bases, and 14 bases separated the two germline ends. The CDR3 consists of 13 residues. CDR3 in amino acids: CANPELRQETQYF. The CDR3 DNA follows: TGTGCCAACCCCGAACTGCGACAAGAGACCCAGTACTTC.

This clonotype has more than one count but fewer than ten. The gene calls are TRBV7-9 and TRBJ2-7, with D maybe TRBD1 (6 bases). This CDR3 contains 14 residues. Trimming pared 4 bases from V and 1 base from J, leaving 11 bases between. CDR1 is SEHNR and CDR2 is FQNEAQ in the germline V gene (reference sequence). The CDR3 here is CASSYRDGSYEQYF. In DNA, the CDR3 is TGTGCCAGCAGCTACAGGGACGGATCCTACGAGCAGTACTTC.

This clonotype was seen a single time. V is TRBV4-3 and J is TRBJ2-3, with 8 bases lining up with TRBD2. Per the germline V gene, CDR1 is LGHNA and CDR2 is YSLEER. CDR3 length equals 16 residues. V lost 5 bases to trimming and J lost 5 bases; unmatched junction nucleotides: 12. In DNA, the CDR3 is TGCGCCAGCAGCATGGTAGCGGGGCCTGAGGTAGATACGCAGTATTTT. Amino acids: CASSMVAGPEVDTQYF.

There are many counts of this clonotype. The chain recombines TRBV2 with TRBJ1-2; no clear D. Germline V gives CDR1 SNHLY, CDR2 FYNNEI. The CDR3 consists of 14 residues. Trimming shortened V by 2 bases and J by 7 bases, and 14 bases separated the two germline ends. The CDR3 loop is CASSEISGAVGYTF. CDR3 in DNA: TGTGCCAGCAGTGAAATCAGCGGTGCCGTTGGCTACACCTTC.

The rearrangement uses TRBV6-1 and TRBJ1-2; possible D gene TRBD1, 5 bases. Germline V lookup: CDR1 MNHNS, CDR2 SASEGT. Trimming removed 4 bases from V and 8 bases from J, with 17 bases in between. The CDR3 runs 14 residues. This CDR3 reads CASSAAPTEGGYTF. Written as DNA, the CDR3 is TGTGCCAGCAGTGCGGCACCAACTGAGGGGGGCTACACCTTC.

This clonotype was seen many times. The V call is TRBV27, the J call TRBJ1-6; unclear D gene. Germline CDR1 and CDR2: MNHEY and SMNVEV (reference sequence). V was cut by 0 bases and J by 7 bases, with 10 bases left in between. The CDR3 is 15 amino acids. Here the CDR3 reads CASSLSGAGNSPLHF. The CDR3 DNA follows: TGTGCCAGCAGTTTATCCGGCGCGGGGAATTCACCCCTCCACTTT.

This clonotype occurred many times. V is TRBV28 and J is TRBJ1-1; D not certain. V was pared by 8 bases and J by 3 bases, with 16 bases between. The CDR3 runs 14 residues. CDR1 and CDR2 from the germline V gene are MDHEN and SYDVKM. Here the CDR3 reads CASPPSPGDTEAFF. CDR3 in DNA: TGTGCCAGCCCTCCGTCCCCCGGGGACACTGAAGCTTTCTTT. Full variable domain (rest looked up from reference TRBV28 and TRBJ1-1): DVKVTQSSRYLVKRTGEKVFLECVQDMDHENMFWYRQDPGLGLRLIYFSYDVKMKEKGDIPEGYSVSREKKERFSLILESASTNQTSMYLCASPPSPGDTEAFFGQGTRLTVV.

This chain connects TRBV5-1 to TRBJ2-2; D may correspond to TRBD1 or TRBD2 (5 bases each). The CDR3 runs to 14 residues. Germline V gene lookup returns CDR1 SGHRS and CDR2 YFSETQ. Trimming took 4 bases from V and 7 from J, leaving 14 bases between them. The CDR3 loop is CASSEAGTYGELFF. The CDR3 region has the DNA TGCGCCAGCAGCGAAGCCGGGACCTACGGGGAGCTGTTTTTT.

This clonotype was observed a few times. The rearrangement links TRBV5-4 to TRBJ1-3; a possible D gene is TRBD1 (5 bases). V was cut by 2 bases and J by 7 bases, with 16 bases left in between. The germline CDR1 and CDR2 sequences are SGHNT and YYREEE (reference sequence). The CDR3 has 15 residues. The CDR3 nucleotides read TGTGCCAGCAGCTTTCAGTCAGGGCCGGGGAACACCATATATTTT. This sequence encodes CASSFQSGPGNTIYF.

This clonotype was picked up many times. The V gene is TRBV5-1, the J gene TRBJ1-6; D not resolved. The CDR3 is 14 amino acids. Germline CDR1 SGHRS, CDR2 YFSETQ. The ends were cut back, 7 bases at V and 7 bases at J, with 15 bases in the middle. The CDR3 DNA is TGCGCCAGCTCGAAGGACTCTCAAAATTCACCCCTCCACTTT. Its translation is CASSKDSQNSPLHF.

The J gene is TRBJ2-7, the V gene TRBV20-1; the D gene is possibly TRBD2 (5 bases). CDR3 length: 14 residues. Germline CDR1 DFQATT, CDR2 SNEGSKA (reference sequence). V lost 3 bases and J 0 bases, leaving 12 bases between the germline ends. CDR3 in amino acids: CSASGAGYSYEQYF. Here the CDR3 DNA reads TGCAGTGCTAGCGGTGCGGGTTACTCCTACGAGCAGTACTTC.

This clonotype showed up many times. The chain employs TRBV20-1 and TRBJ1-1; D remains unclear. This CDR3 comprises 11 residues. Trimming cost V 0 bases and J 4 bases, with 3 bases left between them. Germline V CDR1 and CDR2: DFQATT, SNEGSKA (reference sequence). CDR3 nucleotides: TGCAGTGCTAGAGAATCCACTGAAGCTTTCTTT. This codes for CSARESTEAFF.

This clonotype was recorded many times. This chain uses TRBV7-9 with TRBJ2-3; possibly TRBD2 for D (5 bases). Germline V lookup: CDR1 SEHNR, CDR2 FQNEAQ (reference sequence). The CDR3 covers 15 residues. Trimming shortened V by 6 bases and J by 2 bases, and 15 bases separated the two germline ends. Here the CDR3 DNA reads TGTGCCAGCAGAGCGTTCCCTAGCTTCACAGATACGCAGTATTTT. This gives the protein CASRAFPSFTDTQYF.

This clonotype turned up a few times. The chain employs TRBV5-1 and TRBJ1-4; D gene uncertain. Trimming took off 0 bases at V and 10 bases at J, with 10 bases between the two ends. The CDR3 is made up of 13 amino acids. CDR1 and CDR2 (germline): SGHRS, YFSETQ. The CDR3 DNA reads TGCGCCAGCAGCTTGGGGATTGAAGGAAAACTGTTTTTT. Its protein is CASSLGIEGKLFF.

This clonotype was recorded at least ten times. The V call is TRBV18, the J call TRBJ1-2, with TRBD1 matching 8 bases. Germline trimming cut 3 bases from V and 7 bases from J; bases unmatched to any gene: 4. Germline V gene lookup returns CDR1 KGHSH and CDR2 LQKENI. The CDR3 is 13 residues long. CDR3 nucleotide sequence: TGTGCCAGCTCACCCGGACAGGGCGGTGGCTACACCTTC. Its protein product is CASSPGQGGGYTF.

J is TRBJ2-7 and V is TRBV27, with 10 bases identical to TRBD2. Germline V CDR1 and CDR2: MNHEY, SMNVEV (reference sequence). The V segment lost 6 bases and the J segment 0 bases; nucleotides outside the gene matches: 5. CDR3 size: 15 residues. CDR3 sequence: CASSAAGGPSYEQYF. The CDR3 nucleotides read TGTGCCAGCAGCGCAGCGGGAGGGCCCTCCTACGAGCAGTACTTC.

This clonotype was recorded at least ten times. V is TRBV11-2 and J is TRBJ1-1; the D is unclear. CDR3 length equals 13 residues. V gave up 3 bases and J gave up 6 bases, with 11 bases separating them. Germline CDR1 reads SGHAT; CDR2 reads FQNNGV. CDR3 nucleotide sequence: TGTGCCAGCAGCTTCGCCATCATGGCTGAAGCTTTCTTT. It codes for CASSFAIMAEAFF.